This T cell receptor beta chain was sequenced for a study of blood T cell repertoires in COVID-19. The CDR3 is made up of 11 amino acids. V dropped 8 bases and J dropped 3; count of bases not matched to a gene: 2. Germline V CDR1 and CDR2: SGHRS, YFSETQ. How the authors handled the data: Reference gene primers were amplified, and this amplification served to estimate nucleated cell counts. Clones were sequenced by immunoSEQ multiplex PCR, and TCRdb holds only the in-frame ones, with some missing. The V and J calls and the clone size are those of that table, but D and trimming were determined from the DNA. The sample includes some 200,000 clones, almost 85% of them seen just once.

The V call is TRBV5-1, the J call TRBJ2-7; 7 bases line up with TRBD2. This receptor was taken from a human donor with acute or convalescent COVID-19. The donor label of this sample is uncertain. Sequenced: peripheral blood. This CDR3 is CASRDYYEQYF. CDR3 DNA: TGCGCCAGTCGGGACTACTACGAGCAGTACTTC.